In this sample, the clone carrying this T cell receptor beta chain turned up many times. Its matching antigen is unknown. The data derive from a study of human CD8 memory T cell subsets. Notes on the study in general: While effector memory cells differed, stem-like memory and precursor exhausted T cells had similarly high diversity. Chao1 estimates indicated that stem-like memory T cells may be more diverse than precursor exhausted T cells. Between stem-like memory and precursor exhausted T cell repertoires, overlap was minimal.

The V and J ends lost 4 bases and 5 bases respectively, with 14 bases between them. Per germline, CDR1 SGHRS and CDR2 YFSETQ. This CDR3 region has 14 residues. Investigators built TCR beta libraries using UMI-labeled 5' RACE. Per the original methods: Every library of TCR beta sequences contained functional CDR3 beta clonotypes numbering between roughly 3,000 and 20,000. MiXCR, run by TCRdb on the 5' RACE reads, gives a single entry per CDR3 protein. TCRdb's processing, not the study's, gives the V and J calls here. The sample includes thousands of distinct CDR3 sequences, 3% to 5% of them seen just once.

The sample comprised CD8+ T cells from PBMCs. The V gene is TRBV5-1, the J gene TRBJ2-3, with D tentatively TRBD1 or TRBD2 (7 bases each). The receptor comes from a human donor in good health. CDR3 region: CASSQGQREDTQYF. CDR3 DNA: TGCGCCAGCAGCCAGGGACAGCGGGAAGATACGCAGTATTTT.